One TCR beta chain is described in this entry. CD8+ and CD4+ T cells were negatively isolated; TEMRA cells were FACS-enriched. The entry originates in a study of CD8 T cells in Susac syndrome. About 0.5 to 1 ug RNA was reverse transcribed with random hexamers. Amplification of TCR beta CDR3 by immunoSEQ multiplex PCR spanned 54 Vbeta and 13 Jbeta. TCRdb passed the immunoSEQ multiplex PCR reads through MiXCR, listing each CDR3 protein once. The sample records approximately 150,000 distinct CDR3 sequences, around 95% being singletons. V was shortened by 4 bases and J by 5 bases, with 15 bases between the two germline ends. Germline V gives CDR1 SQVTM, CDR2 ANQGSEA. This CDR3 has 13 residues.

This sequence originates from a human donor with Susac syndrome. This rearrangement joins TRBV29-1 to TRBJ2-7, with D hard to call. Sequencing was performed on CD4+ T cells from PBMCs. The CDR3 loop is CSVGQVLMDEQYF. Here the CDR3 DNA reads TGCAGCGTTGGGCAGGTGCTTATGGACGAGCAGTACTTC.